These T cell receptor beta chains were read from a single sample in a study of T-cell reconstitution after alpha-beta-depleted transplantation in children. In TCRdb, the PCR reads were re-called with MiXCR into one record per CDR3 protein. The table lists around 700,000 distinct CDR3 sequences, approximately 14% of them singletons. The specimen comprised PBMCs, sampled before TCRalphabeta/CD19-depleted stem cell transplant. Source of these receptors: a girl aged 2 to 10 with congenital amegakaryocytic thrombocytopenia, due to receive a stem cell transplant. The CDR3 runs from the conserved cysteine through the conserved F or W. A D gene is named only where the DNA matches it firmly. Rows may omit the clone size; those that give it use once, few, many or a size class.

size	D	V	J	CDR3	DNA
-	-	TRBV7-6	TRBJ2-3	CASSLSLSGDTQYF	TGTGCCAGCAGCCTGAGTCTCTCGGGGGATACGCAGTATTTT
many	-	TRBV20-1	TRBJ2-1	CSALQRRRTYNEQFF	TGCAGTGCTCTCCAGCGGAGACGGACCTACAATGAGCAGTTCTTC
many	TRBD2	TRBV27	TRBJ2-1	CASSPSGRVPLRPPSEQFF	TGTGCCAGCAGTCCAAGCGGGAGAGTCCCCCTAAGACCTCCATCGGAGCAGTTCTTC
few	-	TRBV29-1	TRBJ1-1	CSVVWGDGWTEAFF	TGCAGCGTTGTGTGGGGTGATGGGTGGACTGAAGCTTTCTTT
-	TRBD2	TRBV7-6	TRBJ2-4	CASSFFAGVGPKNIQYF	TGTGCCAGCAGCTTTTTCGCGGGAGTAGGACCCAAAAACATTCAGTACTTC
-	TRBD2	TRBV7-8	TRBJ2-4	CASSSRTSLGKNIQYF	TGTGCCAGCAGTTCAAGGACTAGCCTGGGCAAAAACATTCAGTACTTC
few	-	TRBV29-1	TRBJ1-1	CSVGTGLTNTEAFF	TGCAGCGTGGGGACCGGACTTACGAACACTGAAGCTTTCTTT
few	-	TRBV11-2	TRBJ2-7	CASSLGEGMSSYEQYF	TGTGCCAGCAGCTTAGGCGAGGGAATGAGCTCCTACGAGCAGTACTTC
few	TRBD2	TRBV7-9	TRBJ2-3	CASSETSGRAVDTQYF	TGTGCCAGCAGCGAAACTAGCGGGAGGGCGGTAGATACGCAGTATTTT
many	-	TRBV3-1	TRBJ2-1	CASSQELGRMFSYNEQFF	TGTGCCAGCAGCCAAGAATTGGGGAGGATGTTCTCCTACAATGAGCAGTTCTTC
-	-	TRBV5-5	TRBJ2-7	CASSKGTSVYEQYF	TGTGCCAGCAGTAAAGGGACGTCTGTCTACGAGCAGTACTTC
-	-	TRBV20-1	TRBJ2-7	CSAGLGVYEQYF	TGCAGTGCTGGCCTGGGAGTCTACGAGCAGTACTTC
-	-	TRBV14	TRBJ1-2	CASSQAGSFRGYTF	TGTGCCAGCAGCCAAGCAGGGTCGTTCCGGGGCTACACCTTC
few	-	TRBV4-1	TRBJ2-1	CASSQTDRPWNEQFF	TGCGCCAGCAGCCAAACAGACAGGCCCTGGAATGAGCAGTTCTTC
-	-	TRBV27	TRBJ1-5	CASSSSGAKFSSQHF	TGTGCCAGCAGTTCCTCGGGGGCGAAGTTCTCGTCCCAGCATTTT
many	-	TRBV29-1	TRBJ2-7	CSVEELSGVTYEQYF	TGCAGCGTTGAAGAACTTTCGGGTGTTACCTACGAGCAGTACTTC
-	-	TRBV30	TRBJ2-7	CAWGLMRGEQYF	TGTGCCTGGGGACTTATGCGAGGGGAGCAGTACTTC
few	TRBD1	TRBV10-3	TRBJ2-1	CAISDLFGQANEQFF	TGTGCCATCAGTGATCTTTTTGGACAGGCCAATGAGCAGTTCTTC
-	TRBD2	TRBV7-9	TRBJ2-1	CASSDLVIAGGHTEQFF	TGTGCCAGCAGCGACCTCGTTATAGCGGGAGGCCACACAGAGCAGTTCTTC
few	TRBD2	TRBV12-3/TRBV12-4	TRBJ2-1	CASSSGTSVNEQFF	TGTGCCAGCAGTTCCGGGACTAGCGTGAATGAGCAGTTCTTC
-	TRBD1	TRBV9	TRBJ2-2	CASSGGQGAPGELFF	TGTGCCAGCAGTGGAGGACAGGGGGCCCCCGGGGAGCTGTTTTTT
-	-	TRBV5-1	TRBJ2-1	CASSLGFSHNEQFF	TGCGCCAGCAGCCTCGGGTTCTCCCACAATGAGCAGTTCTTC
-	-	TRBV5-1	TRBJ2-7	CASSLAQDGGKQYF	TGCGCCAGCAGCTTGGCCCAGGACGGGGGTAAGCAGTACTTC
many	-	TRBV7-2	TRBJ1-5	CASSLVLESRQPQHF	TGTGCCAGCAGCTTAGTTCTCGAGTCACGTCAGCCCCAGCATTTT
-	-	TRBV18	TRBJ2-1	CASSTGVNEQFF	TGTGCCAGCTCAACGGGAGTCAATGAGCAGTTCTTC
few	TRBD2	TRBV28	TRBJ2-1	CASSSISGSIYNEQFF	TGTGCCAGCAGTTCTATTAGCGGGAGCATCTACAATGAGCAGTTCTTC
few	-	TRBV7-2	TRBJ2-5	CASSWAGETQYF	TGTGCCAGCAGCTGGGCAGGAGAGACCCAGTACTTC
-	-	TRBV29-1	TRBJ2-2	CSVFPVNTGELFF	TGCAGCGTGTTTCCAGTAAACACCGGGGAGCTGTTTTTT
-	TRBD1	TRBV7-9	TRBJ1-5	CASSRDSSSNQPQHF	TGTGCCAGCAGCCGGGACAGTTCTAGCAATCAGCCCCAGCATTTT
-	-	TRBV10-3	TRBJ2-4	CAISDTKWGARAKNIQYF	TGTGCCATCAGTGACACAAAGTGGGGGGCCCGAGCCAAAAACATTCAGTACTTC
-	TRBD1	TRBV7-3	TRBJ2-1	CASSSGQGEFNEQFF	TGTGCCAGCAGCTCCGGACAGGGGGAATTTAATGAGCAGTTCTTC
-	TRBD2	TRBV5-1	TRBJ2-3	CASSLAGRGLAEAHTQYF	TGCGCCAGCAGCTTGGCCGGTCGGGGACTAGCAGAGGCCCATACGCAGTATTTT
-	-	TRBV3-1	TRBJ2-2	CASSQGTTVGTGELFF	TGTGCCAGCAGCCAAGGAACTACAGTCGGGACCGGGGAGCTGTTTTTT
once	-	TRBV6-1	TRBJ2-1	CASSILSSYNEQFF	TGTGCCAGCAGTATATTAAGCTCCTACAATGAGCAGTTCTTC
few	TRBD2	TRBV27	TRBJ2-3	CASSHGLAGGDTQYF	TGTGCCAGCAGTCATGGACTAGCGGGAGGAGATACGCAGTATTTT
few	TRBD1	TRBV10-3	TRBJ2-5	CAIRTGQGVETQYF	TGTGCCATCAGGACAGGACAGGGTGTAGAGACCCAGTACTTC
few	TRBD1	TRBV28	TRBJ1-5	CASNSGTAYFFNQPQHF	TGTGCCAGCAACTCGGGGACAGCCTACTTTTTTAATCAGCCCCAGCATTTT
-	TRBD1	TRBV28	TRBJ2-5	CASTQDRVQKTQYF	TGTGCCAGCACCCAGGACAGGGTGCAGAAGACCCAGTACTTC
few	-	TRBV2	TRBJ2-2	CASSDRGGVTTGELFF	TGTGCCAGCAGTGACAGGGGGGGTGTTACGACCGGGGAGCTGTTTTTT
many	TRBD1	TRBV20-1	TRBJ1-5	CSASPAQGALNQPQHF	TGCAGTGCCAGCCCAGCGCAGGGGGCGCTTAATCAGCCCCAGCATTTT
many	-	TRBV20-1	TRBJ1-2	CSAREVQADYTF	TGCAGTGCTAGAGAGGTTCAGGCCGACTACACCTTC
few	-	TRBV20-1	TRBJ1-5	CSARGPEALPGQPQHF	TGCAGTGCTAGAGGGCCCGAGGCCCTCCCGGGGCAGCCCCAGCATTTT
few	TRBD1	TRBV7-9	TRBJ2-7	CASSLARGRTGAYEQYF	TGTGCCAGCAGCTTAGCCCGAGGTAGGACAGGCGCCTACGAGCAGTACTTC
many	TRBD2	TRBV29-1	TRBJ2-2	CSVGREPGELFF	TGCAGCGTTGGGCGGGAGCCCGGGGAGCTGTTTTTT
-	-	TRBV7-9	TRBJ2-1	CASSSPGGVRNEPFF	TGTGCCAGCAGCTCCCCTGGGGGCGTTAGGAATGAGCCGTTCTTC
few	-	TRBV7-8	TRBJ2-1	CASSMDSSYNEQFF	TGTGCCAGCAGCATGGACAGCAGCTACAATGAGCAGTTCTTC
few	-	TRBV7-9	TRBJ1-4	CASSLGPVEKLFF	TGTGCCAGCAGCTTAGGGCCGGTGGAAAAACTGTTTTTT
few	-	TRBV20-1	TRBJ2-4	CSARLSHIKNIQYF	TGCAGTGCTAGGCTCTCCCATATCAAAAACATTCAGTACTTC
-	TRBD2	TRBV4-2	TRBJ2-1	CASSPPGGTSGKFSYNEQFF	TGTGCCAGCAGCCCCCCAGGGGGGACTAGCGGGAAATTCTCCTACAATGAGCAGTTCTTC
many	-	TRBV28	TRBJ2-7	CASSVRGGPLEQYF	TGTGCCAGCAGTGTCAGGGGAGGGCCACTGGAGCAGTACTTC
few	TRBD2	TRBV20-1	TRBJ2-1	CSAGLAGVGEQFF	TGCAGTGCGGGACTAGCGGGAGTTGGAGAGCAGTTCTTC